This T cell receptor (beta chain) was sequenced during a study of blood T cell repertoires in COVID-19. About the research overall: Samples of COVID-19 (acute and convalescent) were obtained from the United States, Italy and Spain.

CDR1 is MGHRA and CDR2 is YSYEKL in the germline V gene. The CDR3 totals 16 residues. Trimming at V came to 5 bases and at J to 7 bases, leaving 12 bases not matched to a gene. Original data processing: The assay estimated nucleated cells by amplifying reference gene primers. Measured with immunoSEQ multiplex PCR; TCRdb has only the in-frame clones, and not every one. That table gives V, J and clone size, and the DNA gave D and trimming. The table has some 240,000 clones, more than 75% seen once. It was during active infection that Seattle patients were enrolled and then longitudinally followed. Sequenced material: peripheral blood. The V gene is TRBV4-1, the J gene TRBJ2-1; 9 bases are shared with TRBD2. This receptor was obtained from a woman in her 70s with COVID-19, enrolled during active disease. Here the CDR3 DNA reads TGCGCCAGCAGCTTCCGACTAGCGGAGTCAAGTAATGAGCAGTTCTTC. Translated, it gives CASSFRLAESSNEQFF.